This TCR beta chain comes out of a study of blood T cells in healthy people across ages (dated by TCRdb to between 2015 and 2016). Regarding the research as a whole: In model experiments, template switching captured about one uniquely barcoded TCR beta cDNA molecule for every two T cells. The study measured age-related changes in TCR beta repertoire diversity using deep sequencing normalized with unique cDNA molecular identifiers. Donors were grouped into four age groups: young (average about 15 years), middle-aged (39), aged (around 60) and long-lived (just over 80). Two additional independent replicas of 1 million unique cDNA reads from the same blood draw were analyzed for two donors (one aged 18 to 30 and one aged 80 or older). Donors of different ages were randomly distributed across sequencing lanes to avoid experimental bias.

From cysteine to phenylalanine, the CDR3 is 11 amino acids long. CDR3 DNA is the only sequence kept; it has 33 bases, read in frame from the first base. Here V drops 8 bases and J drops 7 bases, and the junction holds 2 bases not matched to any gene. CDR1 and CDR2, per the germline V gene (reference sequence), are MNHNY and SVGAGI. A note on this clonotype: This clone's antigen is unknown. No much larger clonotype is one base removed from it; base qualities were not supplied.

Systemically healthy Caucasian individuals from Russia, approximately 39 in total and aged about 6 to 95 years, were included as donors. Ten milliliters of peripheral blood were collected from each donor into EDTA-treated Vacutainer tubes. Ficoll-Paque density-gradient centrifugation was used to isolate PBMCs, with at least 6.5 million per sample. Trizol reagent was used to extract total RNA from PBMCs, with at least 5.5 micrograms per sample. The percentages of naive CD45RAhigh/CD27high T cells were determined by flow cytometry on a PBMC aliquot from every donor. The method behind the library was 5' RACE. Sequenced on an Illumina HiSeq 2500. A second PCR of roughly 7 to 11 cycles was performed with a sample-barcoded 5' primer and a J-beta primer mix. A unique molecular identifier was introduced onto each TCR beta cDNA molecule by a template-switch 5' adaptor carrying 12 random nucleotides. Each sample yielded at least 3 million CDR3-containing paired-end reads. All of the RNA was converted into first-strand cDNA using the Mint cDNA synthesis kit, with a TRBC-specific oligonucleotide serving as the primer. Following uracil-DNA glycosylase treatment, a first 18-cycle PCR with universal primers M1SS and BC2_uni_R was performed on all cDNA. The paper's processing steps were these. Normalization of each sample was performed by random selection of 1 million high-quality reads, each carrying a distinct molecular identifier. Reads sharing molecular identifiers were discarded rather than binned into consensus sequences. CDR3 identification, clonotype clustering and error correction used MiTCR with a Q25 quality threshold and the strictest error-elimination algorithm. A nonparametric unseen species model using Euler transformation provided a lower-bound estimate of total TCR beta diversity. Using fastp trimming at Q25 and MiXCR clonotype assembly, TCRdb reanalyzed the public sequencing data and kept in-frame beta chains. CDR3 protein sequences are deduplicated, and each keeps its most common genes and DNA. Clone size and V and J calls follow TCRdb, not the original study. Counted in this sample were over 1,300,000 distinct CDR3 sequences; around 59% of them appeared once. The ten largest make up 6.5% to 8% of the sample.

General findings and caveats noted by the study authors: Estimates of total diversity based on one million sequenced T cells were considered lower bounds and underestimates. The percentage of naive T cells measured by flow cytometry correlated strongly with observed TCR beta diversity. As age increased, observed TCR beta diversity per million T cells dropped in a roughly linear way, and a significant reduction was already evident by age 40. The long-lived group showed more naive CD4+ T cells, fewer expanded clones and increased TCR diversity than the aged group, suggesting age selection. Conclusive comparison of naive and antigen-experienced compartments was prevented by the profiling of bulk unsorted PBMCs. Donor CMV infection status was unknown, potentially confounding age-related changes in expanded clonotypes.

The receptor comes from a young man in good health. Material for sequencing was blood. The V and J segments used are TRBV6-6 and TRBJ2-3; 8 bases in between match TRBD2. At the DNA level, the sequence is TGTGCCAGCGCGGGGGGCTATACGCAGTATTTT. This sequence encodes CASAGGYTQYF.